The entry below gives a single T cell receptor beta chain sequence along with its context. The sample belongs to a study of T cell responses to AZD1222 COVID-19 vaccine. Germline V gene lookup returns CDR1 MDHEN and CDR2 SYDVKM. The CDR3 is made up of 15 amino acids. V was cut by 5 bases and J by 0 bases, with 13 bases left in between. The method was immunoSEQ multiplex PCR; TCRdb's version includes in-frame clones alone and lacks a portion of them. This table holds under 150,000 clones, 85% to 90% found once. The specimen comprised peripheral blood, sampled 28 days after the second AZD1222 dose. The TCR comes from an adult who received the AZD1222 COVID-19 vaccine. The V and J genes are TRBV28 and TRBJ1-1, with D tentatively TRBD1 (5 bases). CDR3 nucleotide sequence: TGTGCCAGCAGTGCTTACAGGACCATGAACACTGAAGCTTTCTTT. This encodes CASSAYRTMNTEAFF.